These T cell receptor beta chains were read from a single sample in a study of T cells after yellow fever vaccination. TCRdb ran MiXCR on the 5' RACE reads and lists one entry per CDR3 protein. This sample has 240,000 or so distinct CDR3 sequences; less than 8.5% occur once, and the top ten carry roughly 0.9%. Material: CD4+ T cells sorted from PBMCs, obtained 15 days after the yellow fever booster vaccination. Receptor source: a man aged 30 to 39 who received the YFV17D yellow fever vaccine. The conserved cysteine and the conserved F or W are not part of the CDR3 here. Each record gives: V gene, J gene, CDR3 protein.

>TRBV24-1|TRBJ2-3
ATSDTSDDTDTQY
>TRBV21-1|TRBJ2-1
ASSNVRLVRYGESSYNEQF
>TRBV29-1|TRBJ1-2
SVQTGIVYGYT
>TRBV20-1|TRBJ1-2
SARGLGTAYGYT
>TRBV23-1|TRBJ1-5
ASSPPGQEDQPQH
>TRBV7-3|TRBJ1-4
ASSPNSGGKLF
>TRBV5-1|TRBJ1-1
ASSLGGYRGTEAF
>TRBV20-1|TRBJ1-5
SASPRRQDNQPQH
>TRBV21-1|TRBJ1-5
ASQGGGGIRGAGGNQPQH
>TRBV6-1|TRBJ1-1
ASSVAGGVSTEAF
>TRBV4-2|TRBJ2-5
ASSVDGLGTQY
>TRBV7-2|TRBJ1-2
ASSLVEGDYGYT
>TRBV5-1|TRBJ2-7
ASSRTSGTAGGYYEQY
>TRBV5-1|TRBJ2-3
ASKTSGTTSTDTQY
>TRBV5-4|TRBJ2-3
ASSLALADTDTQY
>TRBV28|TRBJ2-3
ATGPNTDTQY
>TRBV7-9|TRBJ2-7
ASSLRLSYEQY
>TRBV3-1|TRBJ2-7
ASSQAHGYYEQY
>TRBV20-1|TRBJ1-2
STGYHYGYT
>TRBV6-1|TRBJ2-3
ASREQGLAGPRGTQY
>TRBV27|TRBJ2-7
ASSRGAGDSYEQY
>TRBV9|TRBJ2-7
ASSVEPSGHLREQY
>TRBV5-1|TRBJ2-5
ASSSALTDQETQY
>TRBV20-1|TRBJ2-7
SALTSGSVYEQY
>TRBV5-4|TRBJ1-1
ASSFSLGRRDTEAF
>TRBV29-1|TRBJ2-5
SVAEGRETQY
>TRBV7-2|TRBJ1-1
ASSFRGGADTEAF
>TRBV7-2|TRBJ2-7
ASSLNRGGGEQY
>TRBV20-1|TRBJ2-5
TPGGGEETQY
>TRBV27|TRBJ2-3
ASSFRGTASWDTQY
>TRBV7-6|TRBJ2-2
ASSLIGGGNTGELF
>TRBV7-9|TRBJ2-5
ASRDDQETQY
>TRBV20-1|TRBJ2-3
SAIGLADTDTQY
>TRBV20-1|TRBJ1-5
SAREGGSLSNQPQH
>TRBV20-1|TRBJ2-5
SARDSNPQETQY
>TRBV7-2|TRBJ2-2
ASSTSKGLGELF
>TRBV7-2|TRBJ2-6
ASSLASPGANVLT
>TRBV7-3|TRBJ2-1
ASSFTGTSGNEQF
>TRBV4-2|TRBJ1-2
ASSHDGQGASYGYT
>TRBV20-1|TRBJ1-1
SAENNRPSAF
>TRBV7-8|TRBJ1-5
ASSLVTGPTSPQH
>TRBV29-1|TRBJ2-7
SVVSILGKLYEQY
>TRBV12-3/TRBV12-4|TRBJ2-1
ASSLGLAGDIEQF
>TRBV11-2|TRBJ2-1
ASSLGQGASYNEQF
>TRBV20-1|TRBJ2-5
GFERETQY
>TRBV9|TRBJ2-4
ASSVERGDIQY
>TRBV10-3|TRBJ2-7
AISELAGGREQY
>TRBV6-5|TRBJ2-3
ASSYSTSGRTDTQY
>TRBV6-1|TRBJ2-3
ASRPMSDGDTQY
>TRBV5-5|TRBJ2-7
ASSLGVSGRGSSYEQY
>TRBV7-2|TRBJ2-7
ASSSRGWREIGYEQY
>TRBV19|TRBJ2-5
ASSASTQETQY
>TRBV7-9|TRBJ2-1
ASSLSGANEQF
>TRBV28|TRBJ2-5
ASRTDRGKETQY
>TRBV18|TRBJ2-6
ASSLSAGANVLT